This T cell receptor beta chain was observed in a study of blood T cell repertoires in COVID-19 (dated by TCRdb to about 2020). Background on the whole study: The collaborator samples originated in the United States, Italy and Spain and spanned the acute and convalescent phases of COVID-19. The prospective study material was composed of cDNA or gDNA derived from T cells, B-cell-depleted T cells, or PBMCs. Subjects who had been exposed to COVID-19, were actively infected with it, or had recovered from it provided the deeply sampled blood TCRbeta repertoires that made up the dataset. The repertoires were released in a freely available public database meant as a resource for research on the immune response to SARS-CoV-2. Samples were obtained from the ongoing ImmuneRACE study (first 160 participants) and from approximately 1,200 subjects provided by 6 global collaborators. The sample metadata nearly always contained a de-identified subject ID, COVID-19 status, age in years and sex. Where HLA class I and class II types were available, the types were taken from metadata supplied by the sample provider, not from assay-based typing.

The research as a whole found: Clinical and demographic metadata were provided uncurated, with the amount varying by source and participant.

Reading from cysteine to phenylalanine, the CDR3 counts 13 amino acids. Only the CDR3 DNA is retained, 39 bases long and in frame from the first base. V is reduced by 6 bases and J by 1 base, leaving a spacing of 9 bases between them. The germline V gene (reference sequence) specifies LNHDA as CDR1 and SQIVND as CDR2. The immunoSEQ Assay, a bias-controlled multiplex PCR, was used to amplify TCRbeta CDR3 regions from genomic DNA. On the study's bioinformatics: Nucleated cell counts per sample were estimated from amplification of reference gene primers within the assay. To quantify the absolute abundance of each unique TCRbeta CDR3 rearrangement, sequence reads were collapsed and filtered. For each sample, productive Simpson clonality was calculated by taking the square root of Simpson's diversity index across productive rearrangements. TCRdb carries this immuneACCESS record with in-frame sequences only. Its versions omit some clonotypes, under half of them owing to an unresolved V gene in the studies checked, with the rest unexplained. For V, J and clone size, that table is used; D and trimming come from the DNA. Here the sample has 160,000 or so clones; about 88% occur a single time. The ten largest clones take up over 2% of the sample.

This clone was recorded only once. Its recognized antigen is unknown. No much larger clone exists at a distance of one base, and base qualities are not known. Collaborating institutions collected whole blood in K2EDTA tubes following their own protocols. For TCRbeta analysis, collaborator samples were shipped as frozen whole blood, as isolated PBMCs, or as DNA extracted from either sample type. Sequencing used peripheral blood. The chain was built from TRBV19 and TRBJ1-1; TRBD1 is possibly the D segment (6 matching bases). The clonotype was recovered from a woman between 65 and 79 years old with acute or convalescent COVID-19. The nucleotide sequence is TGTGCCAGTAGCGGACAGAAGAACACTGAAGCTTTCTTT. Its translation reads: CASSGQKNTEAFF. With the rest looked up from the reference TRBV19 and TRBJ1-1 genes rather than sequenced, the full variable domain is DGGITQSPKYLFRKEGQNVTLSCEQNLNHDAMYWYRQDPGQGLRLIYYSQIVNDFQKGDIAEGYSVSREKKESFPLTVTSAQKNPTAFYLCASSGQKNTEAFFGQGTRLTVV.